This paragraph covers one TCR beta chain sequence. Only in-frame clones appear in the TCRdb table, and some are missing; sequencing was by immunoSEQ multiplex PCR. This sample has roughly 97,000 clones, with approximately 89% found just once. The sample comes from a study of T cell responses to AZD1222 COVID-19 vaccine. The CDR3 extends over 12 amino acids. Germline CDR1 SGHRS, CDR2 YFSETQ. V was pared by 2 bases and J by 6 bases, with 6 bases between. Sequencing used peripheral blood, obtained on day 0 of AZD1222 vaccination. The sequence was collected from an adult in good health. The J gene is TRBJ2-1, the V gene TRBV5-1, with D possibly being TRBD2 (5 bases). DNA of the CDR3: TGCGCCAGCAGCTTACTAGGCAATGAGCAGTTCTTC. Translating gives CASSLLGNEQFF.